The 4 T cell receptor beta chains reported below all come from one sample, sequenced in a study of blood T cells in healthy people across ages. Primers used in a second PCR of about 6 to 11 cycles were a sample-barcoded 5' primer and a J-beta primer mix. TCRdb called the 5' RACE reads again in MiXCR, with one record for every CDR3 protein. The sample has approximately 780,000 distinct CDR3 sequences; more than 25% are singletons. This same sample was also taken into another study, of T cells of mothers and their children.

The sequencing input was blood. These receptors originate from a boy aged 5-17 years in good health.

This chain uses TRBV5-1 with TRBJ2-3; 8 bases are a match to TRBD2. V was pared by 4 bases and J by 2 bases, with 15 bases of the junction left unmatched. The germline gives CDR1 SGHRS, CDR2 YFSETQ. This CDR3 spans 18 amino acids. The CDR3 DNA reads as TGCGCCAGCAGCGGCCAGCGGGGGACCCAACGGTTCACAGATACGCAGTATTTT. This translates into CASSGQRGTQRFTDTQYF. The full variable domain, its missing parts supplied by reference TRBV5-1 and TRBJ2-3, is KAGVTQTPRYLIKTRGQQVTLSCSPISGHRSVSWYQQTPGQGLQFLFEYFSETQRNKGNFPGRFSGRQFSNSRSEMNVSTLELGDSALYLCASSGQRGTQRFTDTQYFGPGTRLTVL.

The J gene is TRBJ2-3, the V gene TRBV4-2; maybe TRBD2 (7 bases). The CDR3 consists of 16 residues. Trimming pared 0 bases from V and 8 bases from J, leaving 18 bases between. CDR1 is LGHNA and CDR2 is YNFKEQ in the germline V gene. The CDR3, as DNA: TGTGCCAGCAGCCAAGATCTGGCGAAGGGAGGGGGTACGCAGTATTTT. It codes for CASSQDLAKGGGTQYF.

CDR3 coding DNA: TGCAGCGTTGAAGATCTCCCCTTCCAAGAGACCCAGTACTTC. Amino acids: CSVEDLPFQETQYF. This sequence joins TRBV29-1 and TRBJ2-5, with D hard to call. Trimming cost V 0 bases and J 1 base, with 9 bases left between them. Germline V gene lookup returns CDR1 SQVTM and CDR2 ANQGSEA. The CDR3 loop spans 14 amino acids. Based on the CDR3 plus reference TRBV29-1 and TRBJ2-5, the full variable domain is SAVISQKPSRDICQRGTSLTIQCQVDSQVTMMFWYRQQPGQSLTLIATANQGSEATYESGFVIDKFPISRPNLTFSTLTVSNMSPEDSSIYLCSVEDLPFQETQYFGPGTRLLVL.

This clonotype was picked up a small number of times. The V gene is TRBV28, the J gene TRBJ1-1; D is ambiguous. Trimming pared 4 bases from V and 4 bases from J, leaving 10 bases between. This CDR3 comprises 13 residues. Germline-derived CDR1 and CDR2 are MDHEN and SYDVKM. The CDR3 protein is CASSSPPVTEAFF. The CDR3 region has the DNA TGTGCCAGCAGTTCCCCCCCGGTCACTGAAGCTTTCTTT.